This entry concerns a single TCR beta chain. Its antigen is not identified. This entry belongs to a study of T cell responses to AZD1222 COVID-19 vaccine. Study-wide results and caveats: Close to half of spike-specific TCRs reportedly recognize unmutated variant regions. No repertoire was sampled before or during the peak T cell response, only after it.

Using immunoSEQ multiplex PCR, the repertoire was profiled, and TCRdb retains in-frame clones only, with some absent. This table has over 130,000 clones, more than 90% appearing once. The V gene's germline CDR1 is LNHDA and CDR2 SQIVND (reference sequence). The CDR3 consists of 13 residues. The V gene lost 10 bases and the J gene lost 4 bases, with 17 bases spanning the gap. Material: peripheral blood, obtained 28 days after the second AZD1222 dose. This TCR derives from an adult who received the AZD1222 COVID-19 vaccine. The genes are TRBV19 and TRBJ2-7; maybe TRBD1 (6 bases). The CDR3 spells CATRRGAVYEQYF. The CDR3 nucleotides read TGTGCCACCCGCAGGGGAGCGGTTTACGAGCAGTACTTC.